This passage covers 26 T cell receptor beta chains from one sample sequenced in a study of T cell responses to AZD1222 COVID-19 vaccine. Sequencing was performed with immunoSEQ multiplex PCR; in TCRdb, only in-frame clones are kept and a portion is missing. Counted here are some 150,000 clones, about 90% occurring once; the ten biggest clones make up about 4.6%. Sample: peripheral blood, taken on day 0 of MenACWY control vaccination. These receptors originate from an adult in good health.

This clone was seen once. This chain joins TRBV9 and TRBJ2-3; tentatively, D is TRBD1 (5 bases). The CDR3 extends over 14 amino acids. Germline V CDR1 and CDR2: SGDLS, YYNGEE. V was shortened by 1 base and J by 4 bases, with 10 bases between the two germline ends. CDR3 residues: CASSVRGFADTQYF. Written as DNA, the CDR3 is TGTGCCAGCAGCGTAAGGGGATTCGCAGATACGCAGTATTTT.

The rearrangement uses TRBV11-2 and TRBJ2-7, with TRBD1 matching over 7 bases. The CDR3 spans 14 residues. J gave up 4 bases and V 0 bases, and 3 bases lay outside the gene matches. Germline V lookup: CDR1 SGHAT, CDR2 FQNNGV. CDR3 sequence: CASSLETGWYEQYF. The CDR3 nucleotides are TGTGCCAGCAGCTTAGAGACAGGGTGGTACGAGCAGTACTTC.

This chain uses TRBV28 with TRBJ2-5, with TRBD2 matching over 15 bases. Trimming took 6 bases from V and 5 from J; bases not matched to a gene: 7. The CDR3 is made up of 16 amino acids. In germline, CDR1 is MDHEN, CDR2 SYDVKM. CDR3 DNA sequence: TGTGCCAGCAGCCAGGGACTAGCGGGAGGTAGGGAGACCCAGTACTTC. Residues: CASSQGLAGGRETQYF.

This clone was found once. The chain links TRBV20-1 to TRBJ2-7; the D is unclear. The V end was cut by 3 bases, the J end by 2 bases, with 11 bases between. The CDR3 extends over 13 amino acids. CDR1 DFQATT and CDR2 SNEGSKA come from the germline V gene (reference sequence). DNA of the CDR3: TGCAGTGCTAGTCGATCTGGACCCTACGAGCAGTACTTC. It is translated as CSASRSGPYEQYF.

The chain is built from TRBV21-1 and TRBJ1-5; the table assigns TRBD1, which was not confirmed against the DNA. TRBV21-1 is deemed a pseudogene. CDR3 length: 19 amino acids. CDR3 amino acids: CASSNYLQGIGESNQPQHF. The CDR3 region has the DNA TGTGCCAGCAGCAACTATCTACAGGGAATTGGTGAGAGCAATCAGCCCCAGCATTTT.

The V gene is TRBV18, the J gene TRBJ1-1; 9 nucleotides agree with TRBD1. Unmatched junction bases numbered 9, after V lost 5 bases and J lost 5 bases. CDR3 length: 15 amino acids. The germline gives CDR1 KGHSH, CDR2 LQKENI. The CDR3 protein is CASSELQGAPTEAFF. CDR3 DNA sequence: TGTGCCAGCTCAGAGCTACAGGGGGCCCCTACTGAAGCTTTCTTT. Full variable domain (remainder filled in from reference TRBV18 and TRBJ1-1): NAGVMQNPRHLVRRRGQEARLRCSPMKGHSHVYWYRQLPEEGLKFMVYLQKENIIDESGMPKERFSAEFPKEGPSILRIQQVVRGDSAAYFCASSELQGAPTEAFFGQGTRLTVV.

The CDR3 region is CAIGKTVEANYGYTF. CDR3 DNA sequence: TGTGCCATCGGAAAGACAGTCGAGGCTAACTATGGCTACACCTTC. The rearrangement links TRBV10-3 to TRBJ1-2, with a possible D match to TRBD1 (5 bases). Germline values: CDR1 ENHRY, CDR2 SYGVKD. The CDR3 spans 15 residues. V lost 8 bases, J lost 0 bases, and 16 bases lay in between.

CDR3 amino acids: CASSRDRAYNEQFF. The CDR3 DNA reads as TGTGCCAGTAGTAGGGACCGGGCCTACAATGAGCAGTTCTTC. This sequence joins TRBV19 and TRBJ2-1; either TRBD1 or TRBD2 may fit D (5 bases each). The V gene lost 4 bases and the J gene lost 2 bases, with 9 bases spanning the gap. The CDR3 has 14 residues. The germline CDR1 and CDR2 sequences are LNHDA and SQIVND (reference sequence).

The rearrangement links TRBV9 to TRBJ2-2, with 8 bases aligning to TRBD1. The CDR3 has 16 amino acids. V dropped 4 bases and J dropped 5; count of bases not matched to a gene: 10. CDR1 is SGDLS and CDR2 is YYNGEE in the germline V gene. The CDR3 sequence is CASSPSGRGPTGELFF. The CDR3 DNA follows: TGTGCCAGCAGCCCTAGTGGCAGGGGGCCGACCGGGGAGCTGTTTTTT.

The chain has TRBV7-6 and TRBJ2-7; a possible D gene is TRBD1 (5 bases). Per the germline V gene, CDR1 is SGHVS and CDR2 is FNYEAQ. Trimming cost V 5 bases and J 13 bases, with 18 bases left between them. The CDR3 has 12 residues. This chain's CDR3 is CASSPLQGHSYF. For the CDR3, the DNA is TGTGCCAGCAGCCCTTTGCAGGGCCACTCATACTTC.

V and J are TRBV27 and TRBJ1-4; D gene unclear. The CDR3 contains 15 residues. The germline V gene has CDR1 MNHEY and CDR2 SMNVEV (reference sequence). V was clipped by 2 bases and J by 4 bases, with 11 bases between them. CDR3 sequence reads: CASSLTRTFNEKLFF. CDR3 coding DNA: TGTGCCAGCAGTTTAACCCGAACCTTTAATGAAAAACTGTTTTTT.

The chain couples TRBV24-1 to TRBJ1-1; 9 positions match TRBD1. In germline, CDR1 is KGHDR, CDR2 SFDVKD. The CDR3 contains 13 residues. The junction had 9 bases not matched to a gene; V was cut back by 12 bases and J by 5 bases. CDR3 sequence: CAAQGARATEAFF. Written as DNA, the CDR3 is TGTGCCGCACAGGGGGCGCGAGCAACTGAAGCTTTCTTT.

The V call is TRBV12-5, the J call TRBJ1-1, with 8 bases aligning to TRBD1. Per germline, CDR1 LGHNT and CDR2 FRNRAP. The CDR3 spans 15 residues. J gave up 2 bases and V 3 bases, and 5 bases lay outside the gene matches. The CDR3 here is CASGFWTGINTEAFF. The CDR3 DNA reads TGTGCTAGTGGTTTCTGGACAGGGATCAACACTGAAGCTTTCTTT.

The rearrangement uses TRBV5-1 and TRBJ1-6, with 12 bases lining up with TRBD1. CDR1 is SGHRS, CDR2 YFSETQ, per germline. The CDR3 covers 16 residues. V shed 3 bases and J 10 bases; nucleotides not matched to a gene: 8. Here the CDR3 reads CASSSIGTGGRSPLHF. CDR3 coding DNA: TGCGCCAGCAGCTCCATAGGGACAGGGGGCAGGTCACCCCTCCACTTT.

The V and J genes are TRBV10-3 and TRBJ1-1; D gene uncertain. Germline CDR1 ENHRY, CDR2 SYGVKD. The CDR3 has 15 residues. Trimming pared 7 bases from V and 4 bases from J, leaving 19 bases between. The CDR3 loop reads CAITPGPPRGTEAFF. For the CDR3, the DNA is TGTGCCATCACCCCGGGCCCGCCGCGGGGCACTGAAGCTTTCTTT.

This chain joins TRBV9 and TRBJ1-2, with TRBD1 matching over 7 bases. With V trimmed by 3 bases and J by 6 bases, 11 bases remained unmatched. The CDR3 is made up of 15 amino acids. Per germline, CDR1 SGDLS and CDR2 YYNGEE. The CDR3: CASSGRDSLGHGYTF. CDR3 bases: TGTGCCAGCAGCGGTCGGGACAGTTTGGGGCATGGCTACACCTTC.

This chain uses TRBV18 with TRBJ2-2; D unclear. V was shortened by 3 bases and J by 5 bases, with 16 bases between the two germline ends. The CDR3 extends over 16 amino acids. Germline CDR1 is KGHSH and CDR2 is LQKENI. The chain's CDR3 is CASSPETTHGTGELFF. The CDR3 nucleotides read TGTGCCAGCTCACCCGAAACTACACACGGGACCGGGGAGCTGTTTTTT.

The CDR3 DNA follows: TGCGCCAGCAGCCAAGATGACAGCCACCGGGGCTACACCTTC. Amino acids: CASSQDDSHRGYTF. The chain has TRBV4-1 and TRBJ1-2, with a possible D match to TRBD1 (5 bases). The CDR3 runs to 14 residues. Trimming stripped 0 bases from V and 8 bases from J, with 13 bases between. In germline, CDR1 is MGHRA, CDR2 YSYEKL.

This rearrangement joins TRBV5-4 to TRBJ1-2; maybe TRBD1 (5 bases). The CDR3 has 15 amino acids. Germline CDR1 is SGHNT and CDR2 is YYREEE (reference sequence). Trimming took 0 bases from V and 6 from J, leaving 15 bases between them. The CDR3 nucleotides read TGTGCCAGCAGCTTGGCCGTTGGGGGACGGGATGGCTACACCTTC. Protein product: CASSLAVGGRDGYTF.

The chain employs TRBV9 and TRBJ1-6; D is possibly TRBD1 (6 bases). CDR3 length: 14 residues. CDR1 and CDR2 from the germline V gene are SGDLS and YYNGEE. V lost 5 bases to trimming and J lost 3 bases, with 9 bases between them. The CDR3 nucleotides read TGTGCCAGCAGGAAGGACAGCTATAATTCACCCCTCCACTTT. Its protein product is CASRKDSYNSPLHF.

On this clone itself: The same CDR3 also results from other DNA sequences found in this sample. The genes are TRBV19 and TRBJ2-2; TRBD2 is a possible D gene (5 bases). The CDR3 is made up of 15 amino acids. Germline lookup yields CDR1 LNHDA and CDR2 SQIVND (reference sequence). Trimming took off 3 bases at V and 4 bases at J, with 12 bases between the two ends. Written as DNA, the CDR3 is TGTGCCAGTAGTATTGGCGGCGCGGGCACCGGGGAGCTGTTTTTT. Its translation is CASSIGGAGTGELFF. Supplemented by reference TRBV19 and TRBJ2-2, the full variable domain reads DGGITQSPKYLFRKEGQNVTLSCEQNLNHDAMYWYRQDPGQGLRLIYYSQIVNDFQKGDIAEGYSVSREKKESFPLTVTSAQKNPTAFYLCASSIGGAGTGELFFGEGSRLTVL.

The chain combines TRBV4-1 with TRBJ1-1; 9 bases are a match to TRBD1. The germline V gene has CDR1 MGHRA and CDR2 YSYEKL. The trim removed 0 bases at V and 5 bases at J, leaving 10 bases unmatched. This CDR3 contains 17 residues. The CDR3 DNA sequence: TGCGCCAGCAGCCAAGATCCCACCGGGACAGGGAGGACTGAAGCTTTCTTT. As protein: CASSQDPTGTGRTEAFF.

DNA of the CDR3: TGTGCCAGCGCCGACACGAGCTCCTACGAGCAGTACTTC. It yields the protein CASADTSSYEQYF. V usage is TRBV7-2 and J usage is TRBJ2-7, with D unclear. V was trimmed by 8 bases and J by 0 bases, leaving 11 bases between them. The germline CDR1 and CDR2 sequences are SGHTA and FQGNSA. The CDR3 has 13 residues.

V and J are TRBV30 and TRBJ1-5; TRBD1 matches at 9 bases. The CDR3 sequence is 15 residues long. The germline V gene encodes CDR1 GTSNPN and CDR2 SVGIG (reference sequence). After removal of 6 bases from V and 4 bases from J, the junction contained 10 bases not matched to a gene. CDR3 in amino acids: CACAHVGTGNQPQHF. CDR3 nucleotide sequence: TGTGCCTGCGCTCATGTAGGGACAGGGAATCAGCCCCAGCATTTT.

The genes are TRBV9 and TRBJ2-5, with D tentatively TRBD1 or TRBD2 (5 bases each). This CDR3 comprises 14 residues. V was pared by 3 bases and J by 5 bases, with 14 bases between. Looked up from germline, CDR1 is SGDLS and CDR2 is YYNGEE. CDR3 sequence (DNA): TGTGCCAGCAGCGCCGGGGCCCAAGGGGAGACCCAGTACTTC. This encodes CASSAGAQGETQYF.

The V gene is TRBV27, the J gene TRBJ2-1; the D gene is possibly TRBD2 (5 bases). Germline V lookup: CDR1 MNHEY, CDR2 SMNVEV (reference sequence). Trimming took 5 bases from V and 8 from J, leaving 25 bases between them. This CDR3 is 17 amino acids long. This CDR3 reads CASSTWTSTPPWDEQFF. CDR3 nucleotides: TGTGCCAGCAGTACCTGGACTTCGACCCCCCCTTGGGATGAGCAGTTCTTC.